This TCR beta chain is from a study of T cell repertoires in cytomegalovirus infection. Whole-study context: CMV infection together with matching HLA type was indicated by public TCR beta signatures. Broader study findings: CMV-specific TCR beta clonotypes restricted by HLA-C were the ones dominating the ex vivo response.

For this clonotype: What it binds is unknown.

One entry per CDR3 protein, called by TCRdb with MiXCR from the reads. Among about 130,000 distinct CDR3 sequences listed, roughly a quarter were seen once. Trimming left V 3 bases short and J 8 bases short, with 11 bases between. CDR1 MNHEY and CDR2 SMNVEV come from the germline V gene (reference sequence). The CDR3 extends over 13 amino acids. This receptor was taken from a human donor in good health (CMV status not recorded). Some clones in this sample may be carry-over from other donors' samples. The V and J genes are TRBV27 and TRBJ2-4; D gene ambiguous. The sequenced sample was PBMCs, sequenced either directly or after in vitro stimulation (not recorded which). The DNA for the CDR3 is TGTGCCAGCAGTTTTAGTTGGAACGACATTCAGTACTTC. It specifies CASSFSWNDIQYF.